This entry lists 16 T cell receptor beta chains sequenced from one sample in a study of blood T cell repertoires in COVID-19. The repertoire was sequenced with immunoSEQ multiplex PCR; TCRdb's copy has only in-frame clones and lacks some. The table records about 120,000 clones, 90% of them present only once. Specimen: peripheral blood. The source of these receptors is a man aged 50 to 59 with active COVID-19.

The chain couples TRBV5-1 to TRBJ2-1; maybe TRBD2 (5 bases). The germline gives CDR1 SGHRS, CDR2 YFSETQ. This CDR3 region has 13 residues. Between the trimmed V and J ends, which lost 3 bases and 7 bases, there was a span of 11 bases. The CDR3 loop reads CASSSDTGNEQFF. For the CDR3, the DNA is TGCGCCAGCAGCTCCGACACGGGGAATGAGCAGTTCTTC.

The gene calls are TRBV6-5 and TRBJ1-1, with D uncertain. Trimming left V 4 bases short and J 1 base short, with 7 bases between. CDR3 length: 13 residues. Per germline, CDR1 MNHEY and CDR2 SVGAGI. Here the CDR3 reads CASSWAPNTEAFF. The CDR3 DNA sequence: TGTGCCAGCAGTTGGGCCCCGAACACTGAAGCTTTCTTT.

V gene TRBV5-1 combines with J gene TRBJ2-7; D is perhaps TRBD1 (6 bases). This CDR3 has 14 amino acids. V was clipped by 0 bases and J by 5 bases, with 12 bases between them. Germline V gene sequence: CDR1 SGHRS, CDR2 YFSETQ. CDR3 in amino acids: CASSLDRVGDEQYF. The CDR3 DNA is TGCGCCAGCAGCTTGGACAGGGTCGGCGACGAGCAGTACTTC.

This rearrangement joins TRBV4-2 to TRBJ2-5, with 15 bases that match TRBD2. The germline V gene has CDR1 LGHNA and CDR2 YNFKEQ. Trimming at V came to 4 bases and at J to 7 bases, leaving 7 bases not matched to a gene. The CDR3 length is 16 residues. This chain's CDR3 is CASSLGTSGRLGTQYF. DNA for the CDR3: TGTGCCAGCAGCCTAGGGACTAGCGGGAGGTTAGGGACCCAGTACTTC.

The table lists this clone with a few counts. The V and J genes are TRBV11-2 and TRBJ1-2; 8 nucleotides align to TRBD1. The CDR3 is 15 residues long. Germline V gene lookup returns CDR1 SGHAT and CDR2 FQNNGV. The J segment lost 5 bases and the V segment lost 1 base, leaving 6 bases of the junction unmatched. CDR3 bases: TGTGCCAGCAGCTTAGCTCAGGGGGCGGGGTATGGCTACACCTTC. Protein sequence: CASSLAQGAGYGYTF.

CDR3 sequence reads: CASSYSIGQETQYF. The CDR3 DNA is TGTGCCAGCAGTTACTCTATCGGCCAAGAGACCCAGTACTTC. The chain employs TRBV6-5 and TRBJ2-5; D remains ambiguous. The CDR3 totals 14 residues. Germline CDR1 is MNHEY and CDR2 is SVGAGI. Trimming removed 0 bases at V and 1 base at J, with 6 bases between.

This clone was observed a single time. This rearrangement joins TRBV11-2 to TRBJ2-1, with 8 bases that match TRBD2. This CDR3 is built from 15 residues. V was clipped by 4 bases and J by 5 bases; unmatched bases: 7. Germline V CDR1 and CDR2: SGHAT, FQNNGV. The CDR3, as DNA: TGTGCCAGCAGCTCAAGCGGGAGCCCGAACAATGAGCAGTTCTTC. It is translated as CASSSSGSPNNEQFF.

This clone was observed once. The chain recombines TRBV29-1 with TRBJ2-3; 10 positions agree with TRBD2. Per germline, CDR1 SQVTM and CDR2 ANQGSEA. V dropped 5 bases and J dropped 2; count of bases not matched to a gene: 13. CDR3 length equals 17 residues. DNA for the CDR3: TGCAGCGTTACGGGCCGTGTAGCGGGGGGTGTCACAGATACGCAGTATTTT. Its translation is CSVTGRVAGGVTDTQYF.

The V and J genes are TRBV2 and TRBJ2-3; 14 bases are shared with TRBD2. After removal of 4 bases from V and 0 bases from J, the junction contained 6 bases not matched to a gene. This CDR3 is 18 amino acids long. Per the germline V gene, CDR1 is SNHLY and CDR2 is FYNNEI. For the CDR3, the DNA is TGTGCCAGCAGTGCCGGGACTAGCGGGAGACCAAGCACAGATACGCAGTATTTT. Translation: CASSAGTSGRPSTDTQYF.

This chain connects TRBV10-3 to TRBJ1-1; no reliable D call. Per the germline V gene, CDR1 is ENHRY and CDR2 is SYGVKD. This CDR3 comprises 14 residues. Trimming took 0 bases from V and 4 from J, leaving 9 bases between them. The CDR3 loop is CAISESLQSTEAFF. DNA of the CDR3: TGTGCCATCAGTGAGTCGTTGCAGTCCACTGAAGCTTTCTTT.

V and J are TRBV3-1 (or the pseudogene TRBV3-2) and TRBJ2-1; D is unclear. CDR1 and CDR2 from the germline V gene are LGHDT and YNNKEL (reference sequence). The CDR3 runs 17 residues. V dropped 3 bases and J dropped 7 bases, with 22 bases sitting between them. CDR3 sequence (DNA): TGTGCCAGCAGCCATCCCCCTAGTGATTGGGTGCGGAATGAGCAGTTCTTC. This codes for CASSHPPSDWVRNEQFF.

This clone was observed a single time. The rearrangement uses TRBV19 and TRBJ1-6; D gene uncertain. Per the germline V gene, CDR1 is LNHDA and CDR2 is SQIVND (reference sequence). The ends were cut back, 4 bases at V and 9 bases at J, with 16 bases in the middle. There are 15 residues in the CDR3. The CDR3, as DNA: TGTGCCAGTAGTAAGGCGGTAGTCGGTGGTTCACCCCTCCACTTT. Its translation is CASSKAVVGGSPLHF.

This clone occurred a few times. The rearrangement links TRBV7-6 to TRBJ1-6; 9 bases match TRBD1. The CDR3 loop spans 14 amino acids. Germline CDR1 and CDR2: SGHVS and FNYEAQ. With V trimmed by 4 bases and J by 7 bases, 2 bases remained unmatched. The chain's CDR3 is CASSSDRGNSPLHF. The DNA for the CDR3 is TGTGCCAGCAGCTCCGACAGGGGGAATTCACCCCTCCACTTT.

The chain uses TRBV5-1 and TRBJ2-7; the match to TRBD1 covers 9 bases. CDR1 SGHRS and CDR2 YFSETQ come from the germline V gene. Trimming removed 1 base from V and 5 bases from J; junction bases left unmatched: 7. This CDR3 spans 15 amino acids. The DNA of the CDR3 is TGCGCCAGCAGCTTGCACTTCGGACAGGGGAACGAGCAGTACTTC. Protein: CASSLHFGQGNEQYF.

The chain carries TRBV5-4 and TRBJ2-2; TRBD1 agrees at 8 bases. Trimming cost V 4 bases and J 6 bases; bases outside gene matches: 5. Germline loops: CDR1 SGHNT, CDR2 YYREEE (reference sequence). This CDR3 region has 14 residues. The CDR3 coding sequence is TGTGCCAGCAGCACGGACAGGGTGGCCGGGGAGCTGTTTTTT. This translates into CASSTDRVAGELFF.

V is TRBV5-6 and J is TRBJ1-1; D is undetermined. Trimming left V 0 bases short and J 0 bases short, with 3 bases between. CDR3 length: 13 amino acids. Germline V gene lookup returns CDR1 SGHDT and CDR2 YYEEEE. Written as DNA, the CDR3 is TGTGCCAGCAGCTTGGACATGAACACTGAAGCTTTCTTT. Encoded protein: CASSLDMNTEAFF.